This T cell receptor beta chain came from a study of cytomegalovirus exposure and HLA in healthy donors. A single count supports this clone. Antigen unknown. The PCR employed 60 Vbeta primers together with 13 Jbeta primers. Sequenced by immunoSEQ multiplex PCR; TCRdb stores in-frame clones only, minus some. Among approximately 97,000 clones listed, roughly 83% were seen once. Trimming cost V 1 base and J 9 bases, with 6 bases left between them. The length of the CDR3 is 12 residues. The V gene's germline CDR1 is LGHNA and CDR2 YNFKEQ. Points from the study as a whole: Some V segments (TRBV6-2 and TRBV6-3 among them) were excluded as indistinguishable. Rare sequences made up most TCRs, while some public TCRs were found in many donors.

Source material: PBMCs. The rearrangement uses TRBV4-2 and TRBJ2-2; D gene unclear. The TCR comes from a male donor in good health and CMV-seropositive. The CDR3 here is CASSQAQWELFF. The DNA of the CDR3 is TGTGCCAGCAGCCAAGCACAATGGGAGCTGTTTTTT.